This TCR beta chain appears in the sequencing data of a study of graft-versus-host responses after intestinal transplantation. In its sample, this clone was seen a few times. CDR3 length: 17 amino acids. Germline CDR1 SGHAT, CDR2 FQNNGV. Unmatched junction bases numbered 14, after V lost 2 bases and J lost 6 bases. Sequenced by immunoSEQ multiplex PCR; TCRdb stores in-frame clones only, minus some. The table has about 6,400 clones, about a fifth seen once. This chain uses TRBV11-2 with TRBJ2-3, with 7 bases aligning to TRBD2. This material consisted of alloreactive CD4+ T cells from a mixed lymphocyte reaction culture, taken before transplantation. Subset denoted: CFSE-low proliferating T cells sorted from roughly six-day pre-transplant mixed lymphocyte reaction (GvH or HvG direction). The receptor was derived from a human patient who was an organ donor for intestinal transplantation. The CDR3, as DNA: TGTGCCAGCAGCTTACTAAGCGGGGCCCTTAAAACGGATACGCAGTATTTT. Amino acid sequence: CASSLLSGALKTDTQYF.